The subject of this entry is one T cell receptor beta chain. The antigen is not known. The data were taken from a study of T cells in localized non-small cell lung cancer. Study-level points and caveats: Analysis by sequencing included only one tumor region, so heterogeneity remains possible. There was higher T cell clonality in uninvolved adjacent lung than in tumor, and it was highest there. A raised T cell density in blood coincided with lengthier overall survival. A median of 57 clones ranked among the top 100 in tumor appeared in adjacent lung.

CDR1 and CDR2 from the germline V gene are MNHEY and SMNVEV (reference sequence). The CDR3 totals 14 residues. J was trimmed by 7 bases and V by 2 bases; bases with no gene match: 5. Libraries were prepared by immunoSEQ multiplex PCR; TCRdb keeps only in-frame clonotypes and omits some of them. In the table there are tens of thousands of clones, 86% of which are singletons. The chain combines TRBV27 with TRBJ2-7; 10 bases line up with TRBD2. The TCR was taken from a male donor at least 60 years old with stage II lung adenocarcinoma. The source was peripheral blood mononuclear cells, collected before any cancer treatment. CDR3 residues: CASSLRLAGEEQYF. The CDR3 region has the DNA TGTGCCAGCAGTTTAAGGCTAGCGGGAGAAGAGCAGTACTTC.